The 25 T cell receptor beta chains given below trace back to one sample, sequenced in a study of blood T cells in healthy people across ages (dated by TCRdb to between 2014 and 2016). Library prep was done by 5' RACE. The run used an Illumina HiSeq 2500. The second PCR ran for about 6 to 12 cycles and used a J-beta primer mix along with a sample-barcoded 5' primer. TCRdb itself trimmed the public reads at Q25 with fastp, ran MiXCR and retained productive beta chains. Duplicate CDR3 protein sequences are folded into a single record with the most common DNA and genes. This sample lists 800,000 to 950,000 distinct CDR3 sequences; approximately 32% were detected once. The ten largest make up more than 8.5% of the sample. The same sample was also studied in work on T cells of mothers and their children.

Specimen: blood. These receptors were collected from a woman aged 40 to 50 in good health.

This clonotype has at least ten counts. The rearrangement uses TRBV20-1 and TRBJ2-4; the match to TRBD2 covers 9 bases. There are 15 residues in the CDR3. V shed 6 bases, J shed 4 bases, and the junction held 10 bases outside the gene matches. In germline, CDR1 is DFQATT, CDR2 SNEGSKA (reference sequence). The DNA for the CDR3 is TGCAGTGCGCGAGCGCCTAGCGGGGTAAAAAACATTCAGTACTTC. Amino acid sequence: CSARAPSGVKNIQYF.

This clonotype has only a few counts. A much bigger clone sits one base away, suggesting this may be a read error. The rearrangement joins TRBV7-2 to TRBJ1-2; TRBD1 might be the D (6 bases). This CDR3 has 13 amino acids. Germline CDR1 SGHTA, CDR2 FQGNSA. The V and J ends lost 5 bases and 12 bases respectively, with 19 bases between them. CDR3 amino acids: CASSIGTGASHTF. CDR3 DNA sequence: TGTGCCAGCAGCATCGGAACGGGGGCCAGCCACACCTTC.

With regard to this clonotype: A read error may explain this, as a much larger clone is one base away. The chain carries TRBV11-1 and TRBJ2-4, with 7 bases that match TRBD1. The end of the DNA fits TRBJ2-5 better, so the J call may be wrong. Germline CDR1 SGHAT, CDR2 FQDESV (reference sequence). The CDR3 length is 16 residues. CDR3 bases: TGTGCCAGCAGATACCGTACCGGGACAGTCCGAGAGACCCAGTACTTC. Its translation: CASRYRTGTVRETQYF.

This clonotype was picked up many times. V is TRBV20-1 and J is TRBJ2-7; 9 nucleotides agree with TRBD1. CDR3 length: 13 residues. Per germline, CDR1 DFQATT and CDR2 SNEGSKA (reference sequence). V lost 5 bases to trimming and J lost 0 bases; unmatched junction nucleotides: 2. The CDR3, as DNA: TGCAGTGCTCTGGGACAGGGCTCCTACGAGCAGTACTTC. Its protein product is CSALGQGSYEQYF.

A few counts support this clonotype. Compared with germline, one end of the junction differs, possibly owing to a read error. This chain joins TRBV7-7 and TRBJ2-2, with no clear D. The CDR3 covers 16 residues. The germline gives CDR1 SSHAT, CDR2 FNYEAQ (reference sequence). Here the CDR3 reads CASSHDPTIGTGELFF. CDR3 sequence (DNA): TGTGCTAGCAGCCACGACCCTACGATCGGCACCGGGGAGCTGTTTTTT.

This clonotype was seen a few times. In DNA, the CDR3 is TGTGCCAGCAGTTTCCCCTCGGGAGTAGGGGGTGAAGCTTTCTTT. Translating it yields CASSFPSGVGGEAFF. V gene TRBV28 combines with J gene TRBJ1-1; D is perhaps TRBD1 (6 bases). The germline V and J ends were trimmed by 3 bases and 7 bases, with 18 bases remaining between them. The CDR3 has 15 amino acids. The germline V gene encodes CDR1 MDHEN and CDR2 SYDVKM.

This clonotype has a handful of counts. The V and J genes are TRBV5-1 and TRBJ2-6; possibly TRBD1 for D (6 bases). This CDR3 contains 17 residues. CDR1 SGHRS and CDR2 YFSETQ come from the germline V gene. The germline V and J ends were trimmed by 3 bases and 2 bases, with 15 bases remaining between them. The CDR3 loop is CASSWGSTGPGANVLTF. The CDR3 coding sequence is TGCGCCAGCAGCTGGGGATCAACAGGGCCTGGGGCCAACGTCCTGACTTTC.

This clonotype was observed at least ten times. J is TRBJ1-1 and V is TRBV7-6; no definite D call. CDR3 length equals 15 residues. CDR1 and CDR2 (germline): SGHVS, FNYEAQ. V lost 6 bases and J lost 0, with 14 bases in between. The CDR3 region has the DNA TGTGCCAGCAGTCCCGGACGGAGCATGAACACTGAAGCTTTCTTT. Translation gives CASSPGRSMNTEAFF. Looking up the rest from reference TRBV7-6 and TRBJ1-1 gives the full variable domain: GAGVSQSPRYKVTKRGQDVALRCDPISGHVSLYWYRQALGQGPEFLTYFNYEAQQDKSGLPNDRFSAERPEGSISTLTIQRTEQRDSAMYRCASSPGRSMNTEAFFGQGTRLTVV.

In its sample, this clonotype was seen a few times. V usage is TRBV7-3 and J usage is TRBJ2-1; D not resolved. Germline CDR1 is SGHTA and CDR2 is FQGTGA. V gave up 4 bases and J gave up 2 bases, with 12 bases separating them. The CDR3 totals 15 residues. CDR3 in DNA: TGTGCCAGCAGCTCGACCACACCCCCCTACAATGAGCAGTTCTTC. Its translation: CASSSTTPPYNEQFF.

This clonotype was detected a few times. This chain uses TRBV7-2 with TRBJ2-7; 12 bases agree with TRBD2. V was clipped by 5 bases and J by 1 base; unmatched bases: 3. The CDR3 length is 15 residues. CDR1 and CDR2 from the germline V gene are SGHTA and FQGNSA. CDR3 sequence: CASSVLAGGSYEQYF. The CDR3, as DNA: TGTGCCAGCAGCGTACTAGCGGGGGGTTCCTACGAGCAGTACTTC.

This clonotype showed up just a few times. This chain links TRBV29-1 with TRBJ1-1, with a weak D call TRBD1 (5 bases). The CDR3 runs to 15 residues. Germline CDR1 and CDR2: SQVTM and ANQGSEA. V lost 3 bases, J lost 2 bases, and 16 bases lay in between. CDR3 in amino acids: CSVDAGGRLNTEAFF. The CDR3 nucleotides read TGCAGCGTTGACGCGGGGGGTCGTCTTAACACTGAAGCTTTCTTT.

Only a few counts were recorded for this clonotype. V gene TRBV20-1 combines with J gene TRBJ2-1, with TRBD1 matching over 7 bases. This CDR3 has 12 residues. Looked up from germline, CDR1 is DFQATT and CDR2 is SNEGSKA (reference sequence). Losses at the gene ends were 7 bases for V and 4 bases for J; bases not matched to a gene: 4. The CDR3 nucleotides read TGCAGTGGGGGGACAGATTACAATGAGCAGTTCTTC. It encodes CSGGTDYNEQFF.

This clonotype occurred a few times. The CDR3 DNA reads as TGTGCCAGCAGGGCGGGGGTCCCTGAAGCTTTCTTT. This gives the protein CASRAGVPEAFF. The chain joins TRBV28 to TRBJ1-1, with D possibly being TRBD1 (5 bases). The V gene's germline CDR1 is MDHEN and CDR2 SYDVKM. V was shortened by 6 bases and J by 6 bases, with 11 bases between the two germline ends. The CDR3 contains 12 residues. Full variable domain (rest looked up from reference TRBV28 and TRBJ1-1): DVKVTQSSRYLVKRTGEKVFLECVQDMDHENMFWYRQDPGLGLRLIYFSYDVKMKEKGDIPEGYSVSREKKERFSLILESASTNQTSMYLCASRAGVPEAFFGQGTRLTVV.

With regard to this clonotype: An end of the junction does not agree with germline; a read error may underlie this. This chain links TRBV2 with TRBJ2-5; D is possibly TRBD1 or TRBD2 (6 bases each). Germline V CDR1 and CDR2: SNHLY, FYNNEI. This CDR3 spans 15 amino acids. The CDR3, as DNA: TGTGCCAGCAGTGACGTTCGGGGGCTGCTCCAGACCCAGGACTTC. Translating gives CASSDVRGLLQTQDF.

Worth noting for this clonotype: A much more abundant neighbour one base away suggests this may be a read error. V and J are TRBV2 and TRBJ2-1, with TRBD1 matching 7 bases. CDR1 and CDR2 from the germline V gene are SNHLY and FYNNEI. This CDR3 region has 14 residues. The V segment lost 7 bases and the J segment 10 bases; nucleotides outside the gene matches: 13. CDR3 amino acids: CASNALGGSYEQFF. CDR3 nucleotide sequence: TGTGCCAGCAATGCGTTAGGGGGCTCCTACGAGCAGTTCTTC.

In the case of this clonotype: Just one base apart from a much larger clone, this may be a read error. The gene calls are TRBV5-1 and TRBJ1-2, with D perhaps TRBD1 (5 bases). The CDR3 loop spans 15 amino acids. Germline V lookup: CDR1 SGHRS, CDR2 YFSETQ. CDR3 protein: CASGLNRGVDRGYTF. Here the CDR3 DNA reads TGCGCCAGCGGCTTGAATCGAGGGGTTGACCGAGGCTACACCTTC.

V gene TRBV7-2 combines with J gene TRBJ1-2; the match to TRBD1 covers 8 bases. There are 14 residues in the CDR3. Germline V CDR1 and CDR2: SGHTA, FQGNSA. The trim removed 6 bases at V and 7 bases at J, leaving 10 bases unmatched. CDR3 in DNA: TGTGCCAGCAGGGGCGGAACGACAGGGGCTGGCTACACCTTC. Protein product: CASRGGTTGAGYTF. The whole variable domain, remainder taken from reference TRBV7-2 and TRBJ1-2, is GAGVSQSPSNKVTEKGKDVELRCDPISGHTALYWYRQSLGQGLEFLIYFQGNSAPDKSGLPSDRFSAERTGGSVSTLTIQRTQQEDSAVYLCASRGGTTGAGYTFGSGTRLTVV.

This clonotype appeared a few times. It may be a read error: a sequence one base away is much more abundant. The V and J genes are TRBV7-2 and TRBJ1-2, with 10 bases aligning to TRBD1. CDR1 and CDR2 from the germline V gene are SGHTA and FQGNSA. The CDR3 sequence is 15 residues long. The CDR3 nucleotides are TGTGCCGGCAGCTTAGTCGGGGGGACAGGGGATGGCTACACCTTC. It is translated as CAGSLVGGTGDGYTF.

Note on this clonotype: The junction departs from germline at one end; a sequencing error may be responsible. V is TRBV11-3 and J is TRBJ2-3, with 7 bases lining up with TRBD2. Per the germline V gene, CDR1 is SGHNT and CDR2 is YENEEA. This CDR3 spans 14 amino acids. The CDR3 nucleotides read TGTGCCAGCAGCCCGGGCGGGAGCACAGATATGCAGTATTTT. This gives the protein CASSPGGSTDMQYF.

This clonotype was observed at least ten times. The J gene is TRBJ1-6, the V gene TRBV5-5; perhaps TRBD1 as D (5 bases). Germline CDR1 reads SGHKS; CDR2 reads YYEKEE (reference sequence). The CDR3 loop spans 15 amino acids. Trimming stripped 3 bases from V and 9 bases from J, with 16 bases between. This CDR3 reads CASSWEQGIGSPLHF. Written as DNA, the CDR3 is TGTGCCAGCAGCTGGGAGCAGGGTATTGGTTCACCCCTCCACTTT.

This chain links TRBV9 with TRBJ2-1; possibly TRBD2 for D (7 bases). The CDR3 is 16 residues long. V gave up 4 bases and J gave up 2 bases, with 16 bases separating them. Germline-derived CDR1 and CDR2 are SGDLS and YYNGEE. The CDR3 reads CASSPAWRGPYNEQFF. For the CDR3, the DNA is TGTGCCAGCAGCCCCGCGTGGCGGGGGCCCTACAATGAGCAGTTCTTC.

The J gene is TRBJ2-2, the V gene TRBV4-3; 10 nucleotides align to TRBD2. Germline trimming cut 3 bases from V and 5 bases from J; bases unmatched to any gene: 15. Germline CDR1 is LGHNA and CDR2 is YSLEER. The CDR3 length is 19 residues. The CDR3 DNA is TGCGCCAGCAGCCACCGGACCGGGACTAGCGCTTTGTGGACCGGGGAGCTGTTTTTT. Its protein product is CASSHRTGTSALWTGELFF.

This clonotype was observed many times. The J gene is TRBJ1-2, the V gene TRBV6-6; TRBD1 aligns across 8 bases. The length of the CDR3 is 14 residues. V shed 2 bases and J 8 bases; nucleotides not matched to a gene: 7. Germline loops: CDR1 MNHNY, CDR2 SVGAGI (reference sequence). In nucleotides, the CDR3 is TGTGCCAGCAGTTACCAGGACAGGGAAGGAGGCTACACCTTC. Translated: CASSYQDREGGYTF.

J is TRBJ2-6 and V is TRBV6-4; 9 nucleotides align to TRBD1. CDR1 MRHNA and CDR2 SNTAGT come from the germline V gene. V lost 0 bases to trimming and J lost 1 base; unmatched junction nucleotides: 4. The CDR3 runs 18 residues. CDR3 sequence (DNA): TGTGCCAGCAGTGACTCGGACAGGGGTTTGTCTGGGGCCAACGTCCTGACTTTC. Protein product: CASSDSDRGLSGANVLTF.

As regards this clonotype: This may arise from a read error, as a much more abundant clone is one base away. The chain couples TRBV5-1 to TRBJ2-1; D remains unclear. Germline assignment: CDR1 SGHRS and CDR2 YFSETQ. The CDR3 covers 13 residues. The CDR3, as DNA: TGCGCCAGCAGCTTGCGATTCTACGATGAGCAGTTCTTC. Amino acids: CASSLRFYDEQFF.